Here is one T cell receptor beta chain with its context. Sequencing was performed with immunoSEQ multiplex PCR; in TCRdb, only in-frame clones are kept and a portion is missing. This table holds millions of clones, around nine tenths found once. The data belong to a study of shared clonotypes between healthy human individuals. V was trimmed by 1 base and J by 10 bases, leaving 8 bases between them. The CDR3 runs to 12 residues. Per germline, CDR1 SGHDN and CDR2 FVKESK. The genes are TRBV14 and TRBJ2-1; D remains ambiguous. Material for sequencing was naive CD4+ T cells sorted from blood. The subset denotes: CD45RA+ positively selected. This receptor was obtained from a man aged 18 to 29 in good health. The chain's CDR3 is CASSQVDVEQFF. The CDR3, as DNA: TGTGCCAGCAGCCAAGTAGACGTCGAGCAGTTCTTC.